This T cell receptor (beta chain) stems from a study of human T cells and chemical hapten exposure. Whole-study context: Recorded diagnoses among the mostly female patients were alopecia areata, totalis or universalis. Overall study findings and caveats: PT1 expanded TCR numbers tracked positively with patch test score.

Each CDR3 protein gets one entry after TCRdb re-called the RACE reads with MiXCR. The sample includes just under 35,000 distinct CDR3 sequences, about a tenth of them seen just once. The time point is: pre-sensitization, week 0. The treatment: therapeutic diphenylcyclopropenone sensitization with weekly scalp DPC. Blood, whole and unfractionated, served as the source for total RNA extraction. This clonotype was counted at least ten times. Its matching antigen is unknown. Source: whole blood, taken in connection with sensitization to the hapten diphenylcyclopropenone (DPC). This receptor was taken from a man aged 45 to 65 with alopecia areata. Some clones in this sample may be carry-over from other donors' samples.

The CDR3 region is CASSPQTGDHYGYTF. The CDR3 DNA sequence: TGCGCCAGCAGCCCCCAGACAGGGGACCACTATGGCTACACCTTC. This chain uses TRBV5-1 with TRBJ1-2; 8 bases agree with TRBD1. The CDR3 spans 15 residues. Germline-derived CDR1 and CDR2 are SGHRS and YFSETQ. The V and J ends lost 4 bases and 3 bases, in that order; junction bases with no gene match: 8.